The 18 T cell receptor beta chains presented below share a single source sample, sequenced in a study of blood T cell repertoires in COVID-19. Produced via immunoSEQ multiplex PCR; TCRdb's table is partial and in-frame only. Altogether 150,000 to 190,000 clones are present, about 81% being singletons, with the ten largest covering around 7.8%. Sequenced material: PBMCs or T cells enriched from blood (not recorded which). The origin of the receptors is a man in his fifties or sixties who had recovered from COVID-19.

V usage is TRBV7-8 and J usage is TRBJ1-1, with 7 nucleotides matching TRBD1. From germline, CDR1 is SGHVS and CDR2 FQNEAQ. This CDR3 has 15 amino acids. J lost 1 base, V lost 5 bases, and 7 bases had no gene match. For the CDR3, the DNA is TGTGCCAGCAGCAGAAGACAGGGACCGAACACTGAAGCTTTCTTT. The encoded protein is CASSRRQGPNTEAFF.

The rearrangement uses TRBV4-2 and TRBJ2-2; D remains unclear. The ends were cut back, 0 bases at V and 7 bases at J, with 15 bases in the middle. Germline V gene sequence: CDR1 LGHNA, CDR2 YNFKEQ. The CDR3 consists of 16 residues. The CDR3: CASSQDSYNRGGELFF. CDR3 DNA sequence: TGTGCCAGCAGCCAAGACTCCTACAACCGAGGCGGGGAGCTGTTTTTT.

This clone showed up just a few times. The rearrangement links TRBV7-9 to TRBJ2-1; 11 bases agree with TRBD1. Germline CDR1 SEHNR, CDR2 FQNEAQ (reference sequence). J lost 7 bases, V lost 4 bases, and 6 bases had no gene match. This CDR3 has 15 residues. DNA of the CDR3: TGTGCCAGCAGCTCGTCCCGGGACAGGGGGAATGAGCAGTTCTTC. This encodes CASSSSRDRGNEQFF. The full variable domain, completed using reference TRBV7-9 and TRBJ2-1, is DTGVSQNPRHKITKRGQNVTFRCDPISEHNRLYWYRQTLGQGPEFLTYFQNEAQLEKSRLLSDRFSAERPKGSFSTLEIQRTEQGDSAMYLCASSSSRDRGNEQFFGPGTRLTVL.

J is TRBJ2-3 and V is TRBV20-1, with 10 bases identical to TRBD2. The CDR3 has 17 residues. Germline V CDR1 and CDR2: DFQATT, SNEGSKA (reference sequence). V lost 3 bases to trimming and J lost 5 bases; unmatched junction nucleotides: 14. DNA of the CDR3: TGCAGTGCTAGTTTCTCTAGCGGGGGTCCCCGGGGAGATACGCAGTATTTT. This sequence encodes CSASFSSGGPRGDTQYF.

The chain joins TRBV9 to TRBJ2-7, with 7 bases identical to TRBD1. Germline V gives CDR1 SGDLS, CDR2 YYNGEE. CDR3 size: 14 residues. V was pared by 4 bases and J by 5 bases, with 9 bases of the junction left unmatched. CDR3 residues: CASSPRTGTDEQYF. In nucleotides, the CDR3 is TGTGCCAGCAGCCCTAGGACAGGTACCGACGAGCAGTACTTC.

This chain uses TRBV24-1 with TRBJ1-5, with D perhaps matching TRBD1 (5 bases). This CDR3 region has 17 residues. Germline V CDR1 and CDR2: KGHDR, SFDVKD. Trimming removed 9 bases at V and 0 bases at J, with 20 bases between. The CDR3 reads CATPYQGSSDSNQPQHF. Written as DNA, the CDR3 is TGTGCCACCCCCTATCAGGGATCGAGTGATAGCAATCAGCCCCAGCATTTT.

V gene TRBV30 combines with J gene TRBJ1-3; tentatively, D is TRBD1 (6 bases). Germline CDR1 reads GTSNPN; CDR2 reads SVGIG (reference sequence). V was pared by 0 bases and J by 4 bases, with 10 bases between. The CDR3 has 14 residues. CDR3 bases: TGTGCCTGGAGTGTAAGGGACACCGGAAACACCATATATTTT. Its protein product is CAWSVRDTGNTIYF.

V usage is TRBV5-5 and J usage is TRBJ2-7; 8 bases match TRBD1. CDR3 length equals 15 residues. CDR1 and CDR2 from the germline V gene are SGHKS and YYEKEE (reference sequence). With V trimmed by 5 bases and J by 1 base, 8 bases remained unmatched. CDR3 coding DNA: TGTGCCAGCAGAGCCTGGACAGGGAAATCCTACGAGCAGTACTTC. The encoded protein is CASRAWTGKSYEQYF.

This chain joins TRBV9 and TRBJ1-6; 7 bases map to TRBD1. The V and J ends lost 4 bases and 11 bases, in that order; junction bases with no gene match: 12. Germline assignment: CDR1 SGDLS and CDR2 YYNGEE. The CDR3 has 15 amino acids. Here the CDR3 reads CASSTDGGTAPPLHF. In DNA form, the CDR3 reads TGTGCCAGCAGCACGGACGGAGGGACAGCTCCACCCCTCCACTTT.

This clone was seen just once. This chain joins TRBV5-6 and TRBJ1-6, with unresolved D. Trimming removed 2 bases at V and 10 bases at J, with 16 bases between. Germline lookup yields CDR1 SGHDT and CDR2 YYEEEE. The CDR3 totals 15 residues. The CDR3 is CASSFTFTSRSPLHF. For the CDR3, the DNA is TGTGCCAGCAGCTTTACGTTCACCTCTAGGTCACCCCTCCACTTT.

The rearrangement uses TRBV29-1 and TRBJ1-2; 9 nucleotides align to TRBD1. The CDR3 totals 13 residues. In germline, CDR1 is SQVTM, CDR2 ANQGSEA. Losses at the gene ends were 6 bases for V and 2 bases for J; bases not matched to a gene: 4. The CDR3 loop reads CSVSDRGNYGYTF. Written as DNA, the CDR3 is TGCAGCGTGTCGGACAGGGGAAACTATGGCTACACCTTC.

CDR3: CASSQDSNNSPLHF. The CDR3 DNA reads TGTGCCAGCAGCCAGGACAGTAATAATTCACCCCTCCACTTT. The chain employs TRBV3-1 (or the pseudogene TRBV3-2) and TRBJ1-6; D might be TRBD1 (6 bases). Germline CDR1 is LGHDT and CDR2 is YNNKEL (reference sequence). The CDR3 covers 14 residues. V was pared by 3 bases and J by 5 bases, with 8 bases between.

The chain is built from TRBV18 and TRBJ1-3, with 8 bases that match TRBD1. The CDR3 is 15 amino acids. V was pared by 5 bases and J by 5 bases, with 8 bases of the junction left unmatched. Germline CDR1 and CDR2: KGHSH and LQKENI. CDR3 bases: TGTGCCAGCTCAGGGACAGGAGGAACAAGAAACACCATATATTTT. This sequence encodes CASSGTGGTRNTIYF.

V usage is TRBV30 and J usage is TRBJ1-5; maybe TRBD1 (6 bases). Germline values: CDR1 GTSNPN, CDR2 SVGIG (reference sequence). V dropped 0 bases and J dropped 5 bases, with 8 bases sitting between them. This CDR3 is built from 13 residues. This chain's CDR3 is CAWSVQGDQPQHF. In DNA, the CDR3 is TGTGCCTGGAGTGTACAGGGAGATCAGCCCCAGCATTTT. Full variable domain (remainder filled in from reference TRBV30 and TRBJ1-5): SQTIHQWPATLVQPVGSPLSLECTVEGTSNPNLYWYRQAAGRGLQLLFYSVGIGQISSEVPQNLSASRPQDRQFILSSKKLLLSDSGFYLCAWSVQGDQPQHFGDGTRLSIL.

This chain uses TRBV4-2 with TRBJ2-3, with 14 bases aligning to TRBD2. The CDR3 runs 15 residues. Germline V lookup: CDR1 LGHNA, CDR2 YNFKEQ. J lost 7 bases, V lost 4 bases, and 4 bases had no gene match. The CDR3 sequence is CASSPTSGGAYTQYF. CDR3 in DNA: TGTGCCAGCAGCCCGACTAGCGGGGGGGCGTATACGCAGTATTTT.

The genes are TRBV29-1 and TRBJ2-5, with D perhaps TRBD2 (6 bases). The CDR3 extends over 15 amino acids. The germline V gene has CDR1 SQVTM and CDR2 ANQGSEA. Trimming removed 4 bases from V and 5 bases from J, with 20 bases in between. CDR3 sequence: CSVGGDFRSDETQYF. The CDR3 nucleotides read TGCAGCGTTGGAGGGGACTTCCGGTCAGACGAGACCCAGTACTTC.

This chain uses TRBV18 with TRBJ2-2; 8 nucleotides line up with TRBD1. The CDR3 runs 15 residues. V lost 3 bases, J lost 6 bases, and 6 bases stayed unmatched. Germline V gene lookup returns CDR1 KGHSH and CDR2 LQKENI. The CDR3 nucleotides read TGTGCCAGCTCACCCCGGCAGGGGGCGGCCGGGGAGCTGTTTTTT. Translated: CASSPRQGAAGELFF.

The V and J genes are TRBV18 and TRBJ1-1; D is possibly TRBD1 (5 bases). Between the trimmed V and J ends, which lost 6 bases and 1 base, there was a span of 9 bases. CDR1 and CDR2 from the germline V gene are KGHSH and LQKENI. The CDR3 spans 13 residues. DNA for the CDR3: TGTGCCAGCTCGCGGGGGGAGAACACTGAAGCTTTCTTT. This sequence encodes CASSRGENTEAFF.